This T cell receptor (beta chain) was sequenced for a study of T cells after yellow fever vaccination. The ends were cut back, 2 bases at V and 6 bases at J, with 17 bases in the middle. Germline CDR1 SGHVS, CDR2 FQNEAQ. The CDR3 extends over 15 amino acids. This clonotype was seen only a few times. Antigen: not known. Study-level findings and limits: It was a weaker secondary response, yet one that peaked faster, at day 5 versus 15. Among primary-vaccination clones, most reappeared after the booster, at almost 98% for CD4 and approximately 88% for CD8.

TCRdb re-called the 5' RACE reads through MiXCR, storing one row per CDR3 protein. The repertoire holds 180,000 or so distinct CDR3 sequences, with 9.5% to 12% as singletons. The chain recombines TRBV7-8 with TRBJ2-7, with D perhaps matching TRBD1 or TRBD2 (6 bases each). This clonotype originated in a man between 18 and 35 years old who received the YFV17D yellow fever vaccine. Sequencing used CD8+ T cells sorted from PBMCs, obtained 15 days after the yellow fever booster vaccination. The CDR3 region is CASSLRTTGLSEQYV. For the CDR3, the DNA is TGTGCCAGCAGCTTAAGGACTACAGGGTTAAGCGAGCAGTACGTC.